This T cell receptor (beta chain) was retrieved from a study of T-cell memory formation after mild COVID-19. TCRdb re-analysed the 5' RACE reads in MiXCR, keeping a single row per CDR3 protein. The sample shows about 410,000 distinct CDR3 sequences, under 20% of them seen only once. Study conclusions and caveats: There was no confirmation that second-wave clones peaking on day 37 were SARS-CoV-2 specific.

This clonotype was detected only a few times. Antigen: not known. This clonotype originated in a man aged 18 to 29 who had mild COVID-19 (a few samples of this study predate the infection). Cell type and time point are not known. Sequenced material: PBMCs or a T cell subset sorted from them (not recorded which).

CDR3 coding DNA: TGCAGTGCGTACCAGGGGACAGGCGAGCAGTACTTC. Its protein product is CSAYQGTGEQYF. The V call is TRBV20-1, the J call TRBJ2-7; 8 nucleotides match TRBD1. Germline values: CDR1 DFQATT, CDR2 SNEGSKA (reference sequence). This CDR3 spans 12 amino acids. The junction had 7 bases not matched to a gene; V was cut back by 6 bases and J by 6 bases.